What follows describes a single T cell receptor (beta chain). Original processing notes: Amplification of reference gene primers was used by the study to estimate nucleated cell counts. Only in-frame clones appear in the TCRdb table, and some are missing; sequencing was by immunoSEQ multiplex PCR. V, J and clone size are those of that table, while D and trimming were read from the DNA. Of 120,000 to 150,000 clones listed, about four fifths were seen once; the top ten hold 8.9%. Germline V gene data show CDR1 as MNHEY and CDR2 as SMNVEV (reference sequence). V gave up 5 bases and J gave up 2 bases, with 18 bases separating them. The CDR3 contains 16 residues. Seattle patients were enrolled while actively infected and followed longitudinally. The data stem from a study of blood T cell repertoires in COVID-19. On the study more broadly: Donors in the United States, Italy and Spain gave samples during acute or convalescent COVID-19. T cells, B-cell-depleted T cells, or PBMCs supplied cDNA or gDNA.

This sequence originates from a man aged 25 to 45 with COVID-19, enrolled during active disease. The genes are TRBV27 and TRBJ2-5, with D perhaps TRBD2 (6 bases). What was sequenced was peripheral blood. CDR3 amino acids: CASSPRSSGVQETQYF. The CDR3 region has the DNA TGTGCCAGCAGTCCCCGTAGTAGCGGAGTTCAAGAGACCCAGTACTTC.